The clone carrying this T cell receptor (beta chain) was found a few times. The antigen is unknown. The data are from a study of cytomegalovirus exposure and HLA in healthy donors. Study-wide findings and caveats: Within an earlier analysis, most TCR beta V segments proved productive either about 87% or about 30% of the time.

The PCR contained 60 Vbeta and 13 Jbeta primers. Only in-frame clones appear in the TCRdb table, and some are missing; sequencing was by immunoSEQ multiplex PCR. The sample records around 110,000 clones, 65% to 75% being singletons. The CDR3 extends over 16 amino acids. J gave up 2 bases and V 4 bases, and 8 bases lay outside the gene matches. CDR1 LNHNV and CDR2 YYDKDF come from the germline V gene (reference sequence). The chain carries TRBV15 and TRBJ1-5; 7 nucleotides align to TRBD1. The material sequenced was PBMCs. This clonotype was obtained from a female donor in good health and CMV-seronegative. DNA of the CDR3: TGTGCCACCAGCAAAGACAGGGTATTTGGCAATCAGCCCCAGCATTTT. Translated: CATSKDRVFGNQPQHF.